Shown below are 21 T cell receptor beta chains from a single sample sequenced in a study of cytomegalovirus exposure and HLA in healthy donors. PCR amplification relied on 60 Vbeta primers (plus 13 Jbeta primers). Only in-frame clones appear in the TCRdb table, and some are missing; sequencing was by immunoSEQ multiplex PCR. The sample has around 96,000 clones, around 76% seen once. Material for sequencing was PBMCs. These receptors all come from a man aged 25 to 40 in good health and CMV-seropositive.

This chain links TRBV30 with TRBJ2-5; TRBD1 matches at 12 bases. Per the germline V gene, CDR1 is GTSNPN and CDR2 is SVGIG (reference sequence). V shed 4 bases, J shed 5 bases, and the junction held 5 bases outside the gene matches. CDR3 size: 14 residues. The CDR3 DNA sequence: TGTGCCTGGATGACGGGACAGGGGGCCGAGACCCAGTACTTC. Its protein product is CAWMTGQGAETQYF.

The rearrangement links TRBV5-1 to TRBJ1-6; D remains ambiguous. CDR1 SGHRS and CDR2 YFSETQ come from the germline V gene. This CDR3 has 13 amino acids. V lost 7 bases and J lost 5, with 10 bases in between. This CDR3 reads CASGNPDNSPLHF. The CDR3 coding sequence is TGCGCCAGCGGCAACCCCGATAATTCACCCCTCCACTTT.

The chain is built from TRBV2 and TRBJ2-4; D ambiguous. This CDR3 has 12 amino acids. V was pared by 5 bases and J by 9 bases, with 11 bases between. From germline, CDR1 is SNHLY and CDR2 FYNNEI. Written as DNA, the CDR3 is TGTGCCAGCAGTTATGCGTCGGGCATTCAGTACTTC. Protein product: CASSYASGIQYF.

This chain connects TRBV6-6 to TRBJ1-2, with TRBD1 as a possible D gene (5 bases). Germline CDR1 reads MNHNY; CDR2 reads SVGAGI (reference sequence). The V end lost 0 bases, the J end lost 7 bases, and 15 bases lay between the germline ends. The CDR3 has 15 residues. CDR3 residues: CASSYSSGLGSGYTF. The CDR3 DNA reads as TGTGCCAGCAGTTACTCGTCAGGGCTCGGTAGTGGCTACACCTTC.

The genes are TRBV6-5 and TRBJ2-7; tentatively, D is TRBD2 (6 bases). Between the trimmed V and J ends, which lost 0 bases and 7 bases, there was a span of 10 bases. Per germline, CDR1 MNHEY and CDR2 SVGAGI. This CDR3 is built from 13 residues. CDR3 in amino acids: CASSYSLGGEQYF. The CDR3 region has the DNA TGTGCCAGCAGTTACTCGCTCGGGGGTGAGCAGTACTTC.

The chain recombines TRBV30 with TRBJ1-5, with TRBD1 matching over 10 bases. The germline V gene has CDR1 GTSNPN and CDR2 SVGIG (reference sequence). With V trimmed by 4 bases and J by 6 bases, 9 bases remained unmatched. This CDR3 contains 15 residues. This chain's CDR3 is CAWNPRDRGFQPQHF. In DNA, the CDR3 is TGTGCCTGGAACCCTAGGGACAGGGGATTTCAGCCCCAGCATTTT.

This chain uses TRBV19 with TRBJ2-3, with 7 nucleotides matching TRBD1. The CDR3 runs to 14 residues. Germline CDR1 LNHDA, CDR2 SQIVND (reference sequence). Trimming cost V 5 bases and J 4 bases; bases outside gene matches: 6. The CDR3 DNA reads TGTGCCAGTAGTGCGCGACAGGGCGCAGATACGCAGTATTTT. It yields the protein CASSARQGADTQYF.

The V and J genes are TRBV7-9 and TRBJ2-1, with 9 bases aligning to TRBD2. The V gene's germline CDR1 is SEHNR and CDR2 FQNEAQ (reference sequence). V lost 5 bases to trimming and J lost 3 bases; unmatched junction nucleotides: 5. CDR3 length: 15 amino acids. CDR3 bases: TGTGCCAGCAGCCCGGCAGCGGGGGGCTACAATGAGCAGTTCTTC. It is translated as CASSPAAGGYNEQFF.

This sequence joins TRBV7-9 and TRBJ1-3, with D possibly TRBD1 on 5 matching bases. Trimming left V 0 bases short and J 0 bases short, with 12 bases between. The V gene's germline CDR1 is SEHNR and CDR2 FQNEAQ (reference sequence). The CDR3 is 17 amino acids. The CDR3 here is CASSLADPGVSGNTIYF. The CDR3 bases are TGTGCCAGCAGCTTAGCGGACCCGGGGGTCTCTGGAAACACCATATATTTT.

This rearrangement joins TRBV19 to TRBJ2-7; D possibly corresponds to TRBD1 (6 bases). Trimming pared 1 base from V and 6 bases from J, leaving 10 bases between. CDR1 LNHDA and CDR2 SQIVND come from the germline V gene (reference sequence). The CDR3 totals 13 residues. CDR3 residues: CASSIGSRGEQYF. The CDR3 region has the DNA TGTGCCAGTAGTATAGGGAGCAGGGGCGAGCAGTACTTC. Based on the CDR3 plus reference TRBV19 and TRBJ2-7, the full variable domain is DGGITQSPKYLFRKEGQNVTLSCEQNLNHDAMYWYRQDPGQGLRLIYYSQIVNDFQKGDIAEGYSVSREKKESFPLTVTSAQKNPTAFYLCASSIGSRGEQYFGPGTRLTVT.

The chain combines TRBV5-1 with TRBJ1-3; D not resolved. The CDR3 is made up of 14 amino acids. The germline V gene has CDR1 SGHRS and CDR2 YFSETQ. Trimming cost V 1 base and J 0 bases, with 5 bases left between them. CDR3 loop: CASSLRSSGNTIYF. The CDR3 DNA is TGCGCCAGCAGCTTGCGGAGCTCTGGAAACACCATATATTTT.

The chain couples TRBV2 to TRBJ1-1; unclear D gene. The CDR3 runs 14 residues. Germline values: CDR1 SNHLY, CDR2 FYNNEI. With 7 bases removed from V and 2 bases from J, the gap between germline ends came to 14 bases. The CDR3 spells CASKNPGENTEAFF. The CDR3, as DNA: TGTGCCAGCAAGAACCCCGGAGAAAACACTGAAGCTTTCTTT.

CDR3 protein: CASSTADWSEQYF. The CDR3 region has the DNA TGTGCCAGTAGTACCGCGGACTGGAGTGAGCAGTACTTC. The J gene is TRBJ2-7, the V gene TRBV19, with D perhaps TRBD2 (5 bases). The CDR3 has 13 residues. Trimming pared 4 bases from V and 7 bases from J, leaving 14 bases between. The germline V gene encodes CDR1 LNHDA and CDR2 SQIVND (reference sequence).

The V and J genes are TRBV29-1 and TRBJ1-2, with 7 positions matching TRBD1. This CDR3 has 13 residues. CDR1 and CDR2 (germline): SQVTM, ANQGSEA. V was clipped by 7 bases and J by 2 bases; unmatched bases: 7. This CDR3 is CSAGQTGNYGYTF. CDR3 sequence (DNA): TGCAGCGCGGGACAGACAGGGAACTATGGCTACACCTTC.

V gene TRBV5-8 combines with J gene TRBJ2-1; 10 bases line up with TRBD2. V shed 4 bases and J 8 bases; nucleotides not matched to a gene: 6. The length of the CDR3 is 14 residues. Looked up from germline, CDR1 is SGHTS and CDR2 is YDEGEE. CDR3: CASSLGTSAYEQFF. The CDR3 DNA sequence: TGTGCCAGCAGCCTCGGGACTAGCGCGTATGAGCAGTTCTTC.

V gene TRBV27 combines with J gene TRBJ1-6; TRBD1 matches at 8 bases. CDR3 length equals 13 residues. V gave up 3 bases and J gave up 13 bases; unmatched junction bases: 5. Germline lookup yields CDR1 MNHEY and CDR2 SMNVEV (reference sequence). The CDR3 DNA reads TGTGCCAGCAGTTTTAGGACAGGGTGGCCCCTCCACTTT. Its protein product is CASSFRTGWPLHF.

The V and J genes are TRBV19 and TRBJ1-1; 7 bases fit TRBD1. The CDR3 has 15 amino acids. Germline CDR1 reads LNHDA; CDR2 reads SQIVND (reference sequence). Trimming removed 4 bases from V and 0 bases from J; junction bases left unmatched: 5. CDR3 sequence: CASSRGDSLNTEAFF. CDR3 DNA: TGTGCCAGTAGTAGAGGGGACAGCTTGAACACTGAAGCTTTCTTT.

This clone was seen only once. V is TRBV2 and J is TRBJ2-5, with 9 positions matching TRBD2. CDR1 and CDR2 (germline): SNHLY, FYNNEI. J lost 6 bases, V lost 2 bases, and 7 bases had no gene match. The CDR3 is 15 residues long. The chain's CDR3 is CASSESGGGAQTQYF. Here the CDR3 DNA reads TGTGCCAGCAGTGAATCTGGCGGGGGGGCACAGACCCAGTACTTC.

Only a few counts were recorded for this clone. CDR3 amino acids: CASRATGENTEAFF. The CDR3 DNA sequence: TGTGCCAGCAGGGCGACAGGGGAGAACACTGAAGCTTTCTTT. V gene TRBV5-6 combines with J gene TRBJ1-1; 8 positions agree with TRBD1. Trimming removed 5 bases from V and 1 base from J; junction bases left unmatched: 4. Germline V CDR1 and CDR2: SGHDT, YYEEEE. There are 14 residues in the CDR3.

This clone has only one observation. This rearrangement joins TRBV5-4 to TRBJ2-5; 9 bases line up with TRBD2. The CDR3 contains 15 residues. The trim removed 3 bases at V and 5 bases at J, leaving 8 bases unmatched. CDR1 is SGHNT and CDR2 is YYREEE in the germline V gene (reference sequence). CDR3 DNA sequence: TGTGCCAGCAGCTGGAGCGGGGGGTCCGGGGAGACCCAGTACTTC. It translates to CASSWSGGSGETQYF.

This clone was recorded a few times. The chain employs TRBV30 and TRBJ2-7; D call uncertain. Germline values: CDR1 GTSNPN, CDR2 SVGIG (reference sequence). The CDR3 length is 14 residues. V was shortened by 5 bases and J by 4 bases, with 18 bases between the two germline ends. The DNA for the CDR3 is TGTGCCTGGGGTAAATCGTGGGCATCGTACGAGCAGTACTTC. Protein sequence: CAWGKSWASYEQYF.